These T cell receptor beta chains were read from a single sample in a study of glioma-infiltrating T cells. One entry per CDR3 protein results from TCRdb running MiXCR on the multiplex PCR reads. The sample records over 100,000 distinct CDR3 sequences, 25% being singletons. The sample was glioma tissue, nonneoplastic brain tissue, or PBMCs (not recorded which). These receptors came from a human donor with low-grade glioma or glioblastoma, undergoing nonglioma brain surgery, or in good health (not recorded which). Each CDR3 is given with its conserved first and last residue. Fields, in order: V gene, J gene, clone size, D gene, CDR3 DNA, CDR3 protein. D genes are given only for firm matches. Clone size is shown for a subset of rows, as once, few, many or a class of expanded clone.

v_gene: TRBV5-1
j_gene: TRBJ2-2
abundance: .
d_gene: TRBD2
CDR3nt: TGCGCCAGCAGCCCGGGGGGGCCTTTCACCGGGGAGCTGTTTTTT
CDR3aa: CASSPGGPFTGELFF

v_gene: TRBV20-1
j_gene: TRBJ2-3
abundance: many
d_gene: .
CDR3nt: TGCAGTGCTGACCCTTTCATGGGGACAGATACGCAGTATTTT
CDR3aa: CSADPFMGTDTQYF

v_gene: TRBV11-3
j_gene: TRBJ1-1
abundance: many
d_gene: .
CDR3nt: TGTGCCTCCCGGGAGCTAATGAACACTGAAGCTTTCTTT
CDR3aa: CASRELMNTEAFF

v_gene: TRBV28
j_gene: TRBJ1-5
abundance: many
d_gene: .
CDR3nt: TGTGCCAGCAGTTGGGGACGGTTAGGCAATCAGCCCCAGCATTTT
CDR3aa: CASSWGRLGNQPQHF

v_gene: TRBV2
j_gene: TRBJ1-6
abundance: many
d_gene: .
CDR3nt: TGTGCCAGCATGGTCATGGGGGATCCCTATAATTCACCCCTCCACTTT
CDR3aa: CASMVMGDPYNSPLHF

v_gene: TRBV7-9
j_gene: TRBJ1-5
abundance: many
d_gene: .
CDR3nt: TGTGCCAGCAGCTCCCTCTGGACGGGGTCAGATCAGCCCCAGCATTTT
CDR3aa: CASSSLWTGSDQPQHF

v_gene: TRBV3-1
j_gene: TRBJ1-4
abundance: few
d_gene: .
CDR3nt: TGTGCCAGCAGCGGGCGGTCCCTTAATGAAAAACTGTTTTTT
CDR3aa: CASSGRSLNEKLFF

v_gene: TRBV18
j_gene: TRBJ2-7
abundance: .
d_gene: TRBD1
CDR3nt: TGTGCCAGCTCATTCTCCGGCGGACAGGAAGCACCCGAGCAGTACTTC
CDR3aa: CASSFSGGQEAPEQYF

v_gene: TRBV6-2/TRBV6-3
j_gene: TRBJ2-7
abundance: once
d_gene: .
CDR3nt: TGTGCCAGCAGCCCCACGGGGGCCAGGGGGGACGAGCGGTACTTC
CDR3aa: CASSPTGARGDERYF

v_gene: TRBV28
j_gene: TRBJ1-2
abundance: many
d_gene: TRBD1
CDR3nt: TGTGCCAGCACTCCGACAGGGAATGGCTACACCTTC
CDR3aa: CASTPTGNGYTF

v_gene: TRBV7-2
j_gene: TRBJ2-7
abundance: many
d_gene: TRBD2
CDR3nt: TGTGCCAGCAGCTCGCAGCTGGCACTAGCGGGGGGGTACGAGCAGTACTTC
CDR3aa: CASSSQLALAGGYEQYF

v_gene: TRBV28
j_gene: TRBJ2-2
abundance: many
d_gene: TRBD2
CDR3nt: TGTGCCAGCACCCAAATGGGGGCTAGCGGGAAAGCCGGGGAGCTGTTTTTT
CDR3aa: CASTQMGASGKAGELFF

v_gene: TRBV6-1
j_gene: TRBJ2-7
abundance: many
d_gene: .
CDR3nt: TGTGCCAGCAACCCACCCGCAGGAGAGCAGTACTTC
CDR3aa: CASNPPAGEQYF

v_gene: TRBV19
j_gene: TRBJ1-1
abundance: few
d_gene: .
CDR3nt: TGTGCCTCCCGAGGGCGGGGCACTGAAGCTTTCTTT
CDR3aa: CASRGRGTEAFF

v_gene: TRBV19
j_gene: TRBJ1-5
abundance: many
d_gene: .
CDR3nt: TGTGCCAGTAGTATATGGCGGCAGCCCCAGCATTTT
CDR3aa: CASSIWRQPQHF

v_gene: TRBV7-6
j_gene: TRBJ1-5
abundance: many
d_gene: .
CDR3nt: TGTGCCAGCAGCTTAGATCCAGGGCCCAACAATCAGCCCCAGCATTTT
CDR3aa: CASSLDPGPNNQPQHF

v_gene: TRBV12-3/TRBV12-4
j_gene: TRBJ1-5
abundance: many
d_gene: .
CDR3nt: TGTGCCAGCAGCCGGGAGGTCCGCAATCAGCCCCAGCATTTT
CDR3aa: CASSREVRNQPQHF

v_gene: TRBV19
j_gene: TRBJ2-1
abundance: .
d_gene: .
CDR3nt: TGTGCCAGTAGTATTAAGGCGTTCCTTGGGGATGAGCAGTTCTTC
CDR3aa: CASSIKAFLGDEQFF

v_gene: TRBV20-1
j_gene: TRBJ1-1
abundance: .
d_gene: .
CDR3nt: TGCAGTGCTAGGGAGGGTGTGAATGCTGAAGCTTTCTTT
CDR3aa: CSAREGVNAEAFF

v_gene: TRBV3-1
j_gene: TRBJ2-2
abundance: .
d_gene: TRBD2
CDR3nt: TGTGCCAGCAGCCAAGGGCTAGCGGCGAACACCGGGGAGCTGTTTTTT
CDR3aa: CASSQGLAANTGELFF

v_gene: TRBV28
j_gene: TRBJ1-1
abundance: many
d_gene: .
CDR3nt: TGTGCCAGCAGTCCCACGACAGCCTTCACTGAAGCTTTCTTT
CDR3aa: CASSPTTAFTEAFF

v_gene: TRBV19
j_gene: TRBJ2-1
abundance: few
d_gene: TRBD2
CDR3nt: TGTGCCAGTAGTACCGGGGGGATTACCTACAATGAGCAGTTCTTC
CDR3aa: CASSTGGITYNEQFF

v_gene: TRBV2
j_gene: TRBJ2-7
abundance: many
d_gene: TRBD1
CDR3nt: TGTGCCAGACGACAGGGAAGCTCCTACGAGCAGTACTTC
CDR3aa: CARRQGSSYEQYF

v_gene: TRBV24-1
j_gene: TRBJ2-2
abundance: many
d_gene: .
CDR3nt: TGTGCCACCAGTGATTCCCTCGGGGGCGGAGGGAACACCGGGGAGCTGTTTTTT
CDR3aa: CATSDSLGGGGNTGELFF

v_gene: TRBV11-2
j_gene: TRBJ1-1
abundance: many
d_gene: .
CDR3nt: TGTGCCAGCAGCCGCAACATGAACACTGAAGCTTTCTTT
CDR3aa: CASSRNMNTEAFF

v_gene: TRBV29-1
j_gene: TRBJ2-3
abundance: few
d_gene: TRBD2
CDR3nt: TGCAGCGTCATAAAGGCTAGCGGGAGTATTGCAGATACGCAGTATTTT
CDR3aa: CSVIKASGSIADTQYF

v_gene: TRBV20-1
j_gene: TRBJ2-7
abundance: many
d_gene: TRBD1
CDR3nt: TGCAGTGCTCTGAACAGGGGGAAAGCTCCCTACGAGCAGTACTTC
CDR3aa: CSALNRGKAPYEQYF

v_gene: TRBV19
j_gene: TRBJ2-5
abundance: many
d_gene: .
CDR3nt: TGTGCCAGTAGTATTTCGTACCAAGAGACCCAGTACTTC
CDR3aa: CASSISYQETQYF

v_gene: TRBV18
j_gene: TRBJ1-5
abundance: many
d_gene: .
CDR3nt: TGTGCCAGCTCACTACGGACGGGTTTCGATCAGCCCCAGCATTTT
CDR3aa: CASSLRTGFDQPQHF

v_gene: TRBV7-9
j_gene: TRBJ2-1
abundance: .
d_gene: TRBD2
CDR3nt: TGTGCCAGCAGCCCGCGAGGGTCGGGAGGCAATGAGCAGTTCTTC
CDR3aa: CASSPRGSGGNEQFF

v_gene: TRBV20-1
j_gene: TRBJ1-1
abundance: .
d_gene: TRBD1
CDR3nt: TGCAGTGCTAGAGAAACAGGGGGAACCACTAAAGCTTTCTTT
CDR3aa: CSARETGGTTKAFF

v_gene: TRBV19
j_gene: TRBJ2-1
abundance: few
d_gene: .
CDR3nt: TGTGCCAGTAGTATGGTGACCTACAATGAGCAGTTCTTC
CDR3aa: CASSMVTYNEQFF

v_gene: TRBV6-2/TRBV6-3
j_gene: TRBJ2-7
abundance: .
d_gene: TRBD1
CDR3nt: TGTGCCAGCACCGCAACAGGGGGCCAGTCCTACGAGCAGTACTTC
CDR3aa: CASTATGGQSYEQYF

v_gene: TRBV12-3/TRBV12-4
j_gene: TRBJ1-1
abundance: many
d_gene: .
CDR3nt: TGTGCCAGCAGCTCCGACTGGGGCACTGAAGCTTTCTTT
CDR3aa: CASSSDWGTEAFF

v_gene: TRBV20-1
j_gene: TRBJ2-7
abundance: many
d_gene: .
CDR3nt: TGCAGTGCGTCTTGGGCCGGGAGCTCCTACGAGCAGTACTTC
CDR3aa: CSASWAGSSYEQYF

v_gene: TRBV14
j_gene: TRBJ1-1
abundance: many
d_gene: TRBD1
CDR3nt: TGTGCCAGCAGCCGCTTGACAGGGGTCAACACTGAAGCTTTCTTT
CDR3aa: CASSRLTGVNTEAFF

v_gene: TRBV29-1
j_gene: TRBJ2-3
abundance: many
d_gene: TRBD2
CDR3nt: TGCAGCCCCGTCCGGGGGGGCCGGGGAGATACGCAGTATTTT
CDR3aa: CSPVRGGRGDTQYF

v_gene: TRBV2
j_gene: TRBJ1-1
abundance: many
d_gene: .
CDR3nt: TGTGCCAGCAGTGTCGAGCTGTTGAACACTGAAGCTTTCTTT
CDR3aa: CASSVELLNTEAFF

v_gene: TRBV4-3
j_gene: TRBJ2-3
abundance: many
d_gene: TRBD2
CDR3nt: TGCGCCAGCAGCCAAGGACTAGCGGGAGGCACAGATACGCAGTATTTT
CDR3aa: CASSQGLAGGTDTQYF

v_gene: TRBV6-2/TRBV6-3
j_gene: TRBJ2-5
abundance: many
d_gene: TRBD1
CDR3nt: TGTGCCAGCACCACTGACAGGGGCCGCCGAGAGACCCAGTACTTC
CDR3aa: CASTTDRGRRETQYF

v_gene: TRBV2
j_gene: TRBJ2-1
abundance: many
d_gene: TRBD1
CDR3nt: TGTGCCAGCAGTGAAGCGGGGACAGGGTCCAATGAGCAGTTCTTC
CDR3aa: CASSEAGTGSNEQFF

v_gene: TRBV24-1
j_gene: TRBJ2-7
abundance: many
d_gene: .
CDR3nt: TGTGCCACCAGTCCTCCCCGACAGGTTAAATCCTACGAGCAGTACTTC
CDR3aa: CATSPPRQVKSYEQYF

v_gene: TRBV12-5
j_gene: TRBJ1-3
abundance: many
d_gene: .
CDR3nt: TGTGCTAGTGGTATCAGTGGATCTGGAAACACCATATATTTT
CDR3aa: CASGISGSGNTIYF

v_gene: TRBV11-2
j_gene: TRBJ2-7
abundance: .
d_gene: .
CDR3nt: TGTGCCAGCAGCTTAGACTCATGGACGAGAGGGCAGTACTTC
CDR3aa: CASSLDSWTRGQYF